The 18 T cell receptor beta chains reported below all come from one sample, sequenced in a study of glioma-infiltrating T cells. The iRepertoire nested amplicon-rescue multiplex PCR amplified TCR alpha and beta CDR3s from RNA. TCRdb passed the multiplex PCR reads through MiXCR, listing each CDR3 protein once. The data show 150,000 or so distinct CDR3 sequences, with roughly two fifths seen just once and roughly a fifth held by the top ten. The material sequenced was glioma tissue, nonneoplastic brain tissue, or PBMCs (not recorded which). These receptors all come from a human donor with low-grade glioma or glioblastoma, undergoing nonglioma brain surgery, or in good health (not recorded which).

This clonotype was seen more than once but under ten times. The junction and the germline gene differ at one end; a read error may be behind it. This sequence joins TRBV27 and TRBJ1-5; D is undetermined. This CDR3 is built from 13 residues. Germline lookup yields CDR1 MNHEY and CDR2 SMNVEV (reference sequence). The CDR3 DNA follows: TGTGCCAGCAGTTTAACAGAAGATCAGCCCCGGCATTTT. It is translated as CASSLTEDQPRHF.

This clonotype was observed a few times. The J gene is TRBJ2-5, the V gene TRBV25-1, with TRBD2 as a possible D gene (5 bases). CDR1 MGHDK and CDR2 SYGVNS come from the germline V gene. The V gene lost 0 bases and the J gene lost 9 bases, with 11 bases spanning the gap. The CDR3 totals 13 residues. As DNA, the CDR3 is TGTGCCAGCAGTGAATATTCCGGGAAGGCCCAGTACTTC. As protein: CASSEYSGKAQYF.

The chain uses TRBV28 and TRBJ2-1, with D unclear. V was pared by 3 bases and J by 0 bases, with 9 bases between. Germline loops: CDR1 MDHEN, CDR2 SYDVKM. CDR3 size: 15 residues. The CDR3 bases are TGTGCCAGCAGTTTCAGAGGAACCTCCTACAATGAGCAGTTCTTC. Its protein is CASSFRGTSYNEQFF.

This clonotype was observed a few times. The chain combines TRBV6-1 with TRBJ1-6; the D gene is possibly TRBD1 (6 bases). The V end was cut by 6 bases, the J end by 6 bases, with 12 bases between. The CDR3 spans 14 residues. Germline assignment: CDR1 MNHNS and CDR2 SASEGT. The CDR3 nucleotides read TGTGCCAGCAGCCTTGAGGACAGTAATTCACCCCTCCACTTT. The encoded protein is CASSLEDSNSPLHF.

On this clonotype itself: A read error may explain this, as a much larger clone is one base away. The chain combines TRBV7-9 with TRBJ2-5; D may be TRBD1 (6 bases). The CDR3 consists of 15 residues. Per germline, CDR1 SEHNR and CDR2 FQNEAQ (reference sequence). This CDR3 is CARSSSFGGYGTQYF. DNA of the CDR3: TGTGCCCGCAGCTCTAGCTTTGGGGGCTATGGGACCCAGTACTTC.

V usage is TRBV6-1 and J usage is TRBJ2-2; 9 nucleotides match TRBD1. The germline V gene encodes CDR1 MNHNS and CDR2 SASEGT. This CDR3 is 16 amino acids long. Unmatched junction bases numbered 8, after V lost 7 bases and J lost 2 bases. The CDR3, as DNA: TGTGCCAGCACCTTTGGAACAGGGGGCAACACCGGGGAGCTGTTTTTT. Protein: CASTFGTGGNTGELFF.

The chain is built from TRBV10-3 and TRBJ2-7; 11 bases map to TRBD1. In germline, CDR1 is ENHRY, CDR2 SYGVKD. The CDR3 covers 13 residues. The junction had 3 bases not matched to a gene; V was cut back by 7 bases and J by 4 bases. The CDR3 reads CAITGTGGYEQYF. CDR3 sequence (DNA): TGTGCCATCACGGGGACAGGGGGTTACGAGCAGTACTTC.

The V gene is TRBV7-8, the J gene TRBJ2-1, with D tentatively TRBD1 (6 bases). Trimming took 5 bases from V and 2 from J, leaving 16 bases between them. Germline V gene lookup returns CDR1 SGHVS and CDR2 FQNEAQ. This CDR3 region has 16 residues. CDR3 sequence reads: CASSPRGQLAYNEQFF. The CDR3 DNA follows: TGTGCCAGCAGCCCTAGGGGACAACTCGCCTACAATGAGCAGTTCTTC.

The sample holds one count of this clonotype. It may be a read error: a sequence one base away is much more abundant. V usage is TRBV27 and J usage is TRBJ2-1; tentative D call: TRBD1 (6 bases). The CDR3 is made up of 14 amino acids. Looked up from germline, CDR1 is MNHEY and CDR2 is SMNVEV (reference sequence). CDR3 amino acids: CASSLGQSYNDQFF. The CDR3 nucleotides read TGTGCCAGCAGTTTGGGACAATCCTACAATGATCAGTTCTTC.

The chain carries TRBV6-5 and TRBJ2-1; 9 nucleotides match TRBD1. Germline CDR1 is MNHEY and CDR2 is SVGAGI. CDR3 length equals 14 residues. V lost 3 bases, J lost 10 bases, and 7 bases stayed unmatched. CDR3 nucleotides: TGTGCCAGCAGTTATGGGGACAGGGCGCACGAGCAGTTCTTC. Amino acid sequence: CASSYGDRAHEQFF.

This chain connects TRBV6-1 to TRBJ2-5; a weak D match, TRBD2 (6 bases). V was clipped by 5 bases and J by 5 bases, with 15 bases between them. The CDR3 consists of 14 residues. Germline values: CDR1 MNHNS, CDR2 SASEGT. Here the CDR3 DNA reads TGTGCCAGCAGTCGACTCGGGGGAGAGGAGACCCAGTACTTC. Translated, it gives CASSRLGGEETQYF.

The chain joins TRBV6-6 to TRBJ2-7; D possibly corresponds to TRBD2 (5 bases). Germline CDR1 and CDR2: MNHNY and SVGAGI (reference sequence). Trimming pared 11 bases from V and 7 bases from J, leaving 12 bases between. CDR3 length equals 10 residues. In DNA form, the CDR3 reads TGTGCCTTCGGGGAAAATGAGCAGTACTTC. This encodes CAFGENEQYF.

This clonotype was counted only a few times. In DNA, the CDR3 is TGTGCCAGCAGTTACTCGCATGGTGGATTCGGCTACACCTTC. It encodes CASSYSHGGFGYTF. The chain combines TRBV6-5 with TRBJ1-2; D is unresolved. V dropped 0 bases and J dropped 8 bases, with 13 bases sitting between them. The germline V gene encodes CDR1 MNHEY and CDR2 SVGAGI. The length of the CDR3 is 14 residues.

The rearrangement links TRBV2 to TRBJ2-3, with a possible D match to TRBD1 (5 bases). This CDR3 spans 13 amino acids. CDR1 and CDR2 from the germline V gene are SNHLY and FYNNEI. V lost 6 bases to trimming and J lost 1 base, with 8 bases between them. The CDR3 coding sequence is TGTGCCAGCAGGGGGCCAGGCACAGATACGCAGTATTTT. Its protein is CASRGPGTDTQYF.

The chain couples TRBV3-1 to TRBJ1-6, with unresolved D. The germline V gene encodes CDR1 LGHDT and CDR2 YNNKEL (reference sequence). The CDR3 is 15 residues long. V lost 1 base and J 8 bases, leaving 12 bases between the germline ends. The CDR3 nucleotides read TGTGCCAGCAGCCAAGGGGTAGCCACCTATTCACCCCTCCACTTT. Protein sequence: CASSQGVATYSPLHF.

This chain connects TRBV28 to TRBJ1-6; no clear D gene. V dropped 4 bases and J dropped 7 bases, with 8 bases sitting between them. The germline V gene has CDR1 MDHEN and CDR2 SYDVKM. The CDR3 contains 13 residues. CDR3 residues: CASSWTVNSPLHF. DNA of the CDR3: TGTGCCAGCAGTTGGACGGTAAATTCACCCCTCCACTTT.

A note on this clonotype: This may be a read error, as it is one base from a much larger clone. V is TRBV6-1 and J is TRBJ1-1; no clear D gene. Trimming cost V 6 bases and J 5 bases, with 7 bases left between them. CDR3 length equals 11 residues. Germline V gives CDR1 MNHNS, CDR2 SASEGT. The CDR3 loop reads CASSSATEAFF. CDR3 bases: TGTGCCAGCAGCTCCGCAACTGAAGCTTTCTTT.

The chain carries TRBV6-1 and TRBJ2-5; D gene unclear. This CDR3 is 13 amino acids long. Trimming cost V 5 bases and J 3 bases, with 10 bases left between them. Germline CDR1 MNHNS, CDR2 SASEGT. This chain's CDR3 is CASSLFPEETQYF. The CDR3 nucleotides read TGTGCCAGCAGTTTATTTCCGGAAGAGACCCAGTACTTC.